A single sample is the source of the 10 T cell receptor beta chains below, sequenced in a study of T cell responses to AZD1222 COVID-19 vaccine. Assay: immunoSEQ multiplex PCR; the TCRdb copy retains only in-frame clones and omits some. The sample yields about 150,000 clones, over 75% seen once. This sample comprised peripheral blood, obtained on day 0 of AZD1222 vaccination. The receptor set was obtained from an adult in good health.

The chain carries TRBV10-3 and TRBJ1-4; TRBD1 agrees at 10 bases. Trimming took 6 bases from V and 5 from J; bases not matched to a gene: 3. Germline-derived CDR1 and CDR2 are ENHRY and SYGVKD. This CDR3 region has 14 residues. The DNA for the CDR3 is TGTGCCATCAGAGGACAGGGGGAAAATGAAAAACTGTTTTTT. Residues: CAIRGQGENEKLFF.

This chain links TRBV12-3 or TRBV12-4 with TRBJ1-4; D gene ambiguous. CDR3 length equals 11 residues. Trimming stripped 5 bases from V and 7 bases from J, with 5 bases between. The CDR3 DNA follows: TGTGCCAGCAGTATTTCTGAAAAACTGTTTTTT. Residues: CASSISEKLFF.

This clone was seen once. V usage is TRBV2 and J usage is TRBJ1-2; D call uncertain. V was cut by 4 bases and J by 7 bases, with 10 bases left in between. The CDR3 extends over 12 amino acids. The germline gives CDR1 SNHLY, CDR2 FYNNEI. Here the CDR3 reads CASSALSGGYTF. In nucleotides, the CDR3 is TGTGCCAGCAGTGCGCTTTCGGGTGGCTACACCTTC.

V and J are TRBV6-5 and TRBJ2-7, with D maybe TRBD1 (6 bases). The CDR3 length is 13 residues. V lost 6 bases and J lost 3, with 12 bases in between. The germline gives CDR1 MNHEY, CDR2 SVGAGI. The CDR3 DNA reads TGTGCCAGCAGCGGATCCAGGGGCTACGAGCAGTACTTC. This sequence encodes CASSGSRGYEQYF.

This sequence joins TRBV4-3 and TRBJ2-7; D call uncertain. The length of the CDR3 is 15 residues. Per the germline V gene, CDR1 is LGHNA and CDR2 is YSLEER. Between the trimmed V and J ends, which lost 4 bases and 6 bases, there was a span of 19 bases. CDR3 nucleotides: TGCGCCAGCAGCCCCGGGCTCCTCATGATGGGCGAGCAGTACTTC. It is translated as CASSPGLLMMGEQYF.

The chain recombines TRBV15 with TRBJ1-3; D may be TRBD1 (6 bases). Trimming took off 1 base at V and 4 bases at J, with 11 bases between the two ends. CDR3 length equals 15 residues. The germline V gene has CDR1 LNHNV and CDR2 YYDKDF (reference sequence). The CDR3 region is CATSRGHGGGNTIYF. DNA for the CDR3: TGTGCCACCAGCAGAGGTCACGGGGGCGGAAACACCATATATTTT.

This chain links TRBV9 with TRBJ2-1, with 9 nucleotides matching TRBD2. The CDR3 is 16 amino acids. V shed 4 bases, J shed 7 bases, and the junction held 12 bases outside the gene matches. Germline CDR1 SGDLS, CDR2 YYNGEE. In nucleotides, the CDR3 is TGTGCCAGCAGCTTAGGGACGGCTAGCGGGGTAAATGAGCAGTTCTTC. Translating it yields CASSLGTASGVNEQFF.

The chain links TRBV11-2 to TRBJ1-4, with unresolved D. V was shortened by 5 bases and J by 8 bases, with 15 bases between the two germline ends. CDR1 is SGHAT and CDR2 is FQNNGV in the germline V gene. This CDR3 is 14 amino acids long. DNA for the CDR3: TGTGCCAGCAGCAAAGAACAGTTGACGGAAAAACTGTTTTTT. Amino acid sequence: CASSKEQLTEKLFF.

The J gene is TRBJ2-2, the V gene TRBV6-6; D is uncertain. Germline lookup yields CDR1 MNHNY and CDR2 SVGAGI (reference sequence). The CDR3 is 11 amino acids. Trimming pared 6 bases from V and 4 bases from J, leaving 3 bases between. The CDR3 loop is CASSLTGELFF. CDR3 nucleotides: TGTGCCAGCAGCCTCACCGGGGAGCTGTTTTTT.

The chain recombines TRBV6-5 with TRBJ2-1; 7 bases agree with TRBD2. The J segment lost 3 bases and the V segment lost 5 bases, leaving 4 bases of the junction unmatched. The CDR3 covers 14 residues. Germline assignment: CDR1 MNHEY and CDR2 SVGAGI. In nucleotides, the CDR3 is TGTGCCAGCAGTACCGGCGGGGGCTACAATGAGCAGTTCTTC. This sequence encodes CASSTGGGYNEQFF.